The 4 T cell receptor beta chains below all came from one sample that was sequenced in a study of control samples from healthy donors and cancer patients. The method was immunoSEQ multiplex PCR; TCRdb's version includes in-frame clones alone and lacks a portion of them. The top ten clones hold about an eighth of a sample with around 250,000 clones, roughly 82% of them seen once. Sequenced material: PBMCs. All receptors come from an older woman with lung cancer.

This rearrangement joins TRBV27 to TRBJ2-7; D not certain. Germline V gene sequence: CDR1 MNHEY, CDR2 SMNVEV (reference sequence). Trimming removed 1 base from V and 1 base from J, with 11 bases in between. This CDR3 is built from 15 residues. This chain's CDR3 is CASSLLSGLSYEQYF. CDR3 bases: TGTGCCAGCAGTTTATTGTCGGGCCTGTCCTACGAGCAGTACTTC.

This clone occurred a few times. The chain links TRBV11-3 to TRBJ2-3, with a tentative D call TRBD1 (6 bases). Trimming removed 4 bases from V and 4 bases from J, with 21 bases in between. The CDR3 consists of 17 residues. Germline V gene lookup returns CDR1 SGHNT and CDR2 YENEEA. The CDR3 DNA sequence: TGTGCCAGCAGCTCGACCAGGGGTTTTGGGGGCGCAGATACGCAGTATTTT. Encoded protein: CASSSTRGFGGADTQYF.

The chain joins TRBV6-6 to TRBJ2-2, with 12 nucleotides matching TRBD2. The CDR3 is 15 amino acids. The V and J ends lost 5 bases and 7 bases, in that order; junction bases with no gene match: 5. The germline V gene has CDR1 MNHNY and CDR2 SVGAGI (reference sequence). The CDR3 coding sequence is TGTGCCAGCAGTCTAGCGGGAGGGCCGATCGGGGAGCTGTTTTTT. Amino acid sequence: CASSLAGGPIGELFF.

CDR3 DNA: TGCGCCAGCAGCTTTACCAGCCTCTCTGGAAACACCATATATTTT. This gives the protein CASSFTSLSGNTIYF. This chain joins TRBV5-1 and TRBJ1-3; D not certain. The CDR3 totals 15 residues. With 2 bases removed from V and 0 bases from J, the gap between germline ends came to 9 bases. Per germline, CDR1 SGHRS and CDR2 YFSETQ.